The 4 T cell receptor beta chains below were found in one sample sequenced in a study of T-cell reconstitution after alpha-beta-depleted transplantation in children. The authors prepared the TCRbeta library with unique molecular identifiers. MiXCR was run by TCRdb on the PCR reads, yielding one entry per CDR3 protein. The sample has approximately 430,000 distinct CDR3 sequences, roughly 16% seen once. The material was PBMCs, mostly from graft donor cells, obtained 360 days after TCRalphabeta/CD19-depleted stem cell transplant. The source of these receptors is a boy in the first two years of life who had a stem cell transplant for Wiskott-Aldrich syndrome, so the T cells may come from the graft donor.

This clonotype was observed a few times. The chain recombines TRBV5-1 with TRBJ2-2; D is perhaps TRBD1 (6 bases). The CDR3 loop spans 16 amino acids. The germline V gene encodes CDR1 SGHRS and CDR2 YFSETQ. V gave up 1 base and J gave up 0 bases, with 10 bases separating them. CDR3 in DNA: TGCGCCAGCAGCTTGATTCGGACAGCGAACACCGGGGAGCTGTTTTTT. It yields the protein CASSLIRTANTGELFF.

This clonotype has just a few counts. The rearrangement links TRBV10-2 to TRBJ2-7; 13 nucleotides line up with TRBD2. V shed 2 bases and J 4 bases; nucleotides not matched to a gene: 8. Germline V CDR1 and CDR2: WSHSY, SAAADI. The CDR3 is made up of 17 amino acids. The CDR3: CASSEALGLAGVYEQYF. The DNA of the CDR3 is TGCGCCAGCAGTGAGGCTCTCGGACTAGCGGGGGTATACGAGCAGTACTTC.

Only a few counts were recorded for this clonotype. This rearrangement joins TRBV12-3 or TRBV12-4 to TRBJ2-1, with 10 bases matching TRBD1. V lost 5 bases, J lost 10 bases, and 14 bases stayed unmatched. This CDR3 has 16 residues. This CDR3 reads CASSLGAGTGEVEQFF. As DNA, the CDR3 is TGTGCCAGCAGTCTAGGGGCCGGGACAGGGGAAGTCGAGCAGTTCTTC.

The V call is TRBV7-2, the J call TRBJ2-1; D unclear. CDR3 length equals 13 residues. The V and J ends lost 5 bases and 9 bases respectively, with 14 bases between them. CDR1 is SGHTA, CDR2 FQGNSA, per germline. CDR3 protein: CASSPPVRREQFF. In DNA form, the CDR3 reads TGTGCCAGCAGCCCACCCGTTAGGCGTGAGCAGTTCTTC.